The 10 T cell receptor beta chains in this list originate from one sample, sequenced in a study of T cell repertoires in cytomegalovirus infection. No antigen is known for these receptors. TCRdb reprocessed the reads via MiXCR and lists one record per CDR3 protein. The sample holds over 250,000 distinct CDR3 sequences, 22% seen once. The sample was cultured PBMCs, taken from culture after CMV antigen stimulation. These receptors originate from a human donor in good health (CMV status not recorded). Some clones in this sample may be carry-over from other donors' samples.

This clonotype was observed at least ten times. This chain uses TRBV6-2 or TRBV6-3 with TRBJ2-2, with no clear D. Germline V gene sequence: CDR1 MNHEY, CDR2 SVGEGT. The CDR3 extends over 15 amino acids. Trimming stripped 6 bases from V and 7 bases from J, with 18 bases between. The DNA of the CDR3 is TGTGCCAGCAGACTAAAATTGGTATGGAGCGGGGAGCTGTTTTTT. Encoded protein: CASRLKLVWSGELFF.

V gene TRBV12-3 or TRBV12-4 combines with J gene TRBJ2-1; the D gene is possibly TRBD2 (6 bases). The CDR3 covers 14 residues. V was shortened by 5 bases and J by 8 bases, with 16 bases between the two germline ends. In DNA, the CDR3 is TGTGCCAGCAGTCATGGGGGGAGGCTCCATGAGCAGTTCTTC. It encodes CASSHGGRLHEQFF.

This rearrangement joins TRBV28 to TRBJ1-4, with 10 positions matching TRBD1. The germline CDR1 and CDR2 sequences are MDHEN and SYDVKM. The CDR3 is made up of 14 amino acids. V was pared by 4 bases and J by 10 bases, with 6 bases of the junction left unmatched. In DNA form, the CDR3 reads TGTGCCAGCAGTTGGACAGGGGGTTCTGGAAAACTGTTTTTT. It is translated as CASSWTGGSGKLFF.

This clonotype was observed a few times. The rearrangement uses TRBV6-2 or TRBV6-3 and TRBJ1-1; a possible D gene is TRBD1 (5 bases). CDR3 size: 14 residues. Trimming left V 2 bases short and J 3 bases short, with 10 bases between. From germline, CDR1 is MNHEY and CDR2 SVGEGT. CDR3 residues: CASSYARADTEAFF. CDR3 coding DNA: TGTGCCAGCAGTTACGCCAGGGCGGACACTGAAGCTTTCTTT.

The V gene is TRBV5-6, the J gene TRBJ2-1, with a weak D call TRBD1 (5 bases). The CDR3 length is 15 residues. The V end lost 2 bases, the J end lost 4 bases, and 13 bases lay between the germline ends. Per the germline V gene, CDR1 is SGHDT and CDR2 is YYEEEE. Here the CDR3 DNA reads TGTGCCAGCAGCTTTATGGGGCGAGAATACAATGAGCAGTTCTTC. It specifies CASSFMGREYNEQFF.

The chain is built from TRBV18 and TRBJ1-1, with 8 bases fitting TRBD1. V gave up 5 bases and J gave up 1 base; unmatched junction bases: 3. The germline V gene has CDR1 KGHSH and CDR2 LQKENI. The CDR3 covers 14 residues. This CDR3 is CASSGQGWNTEAFF. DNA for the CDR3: TGTGCCAGCTCAGGACAGGGATGGAACACTGAAGCTTTCTTT.

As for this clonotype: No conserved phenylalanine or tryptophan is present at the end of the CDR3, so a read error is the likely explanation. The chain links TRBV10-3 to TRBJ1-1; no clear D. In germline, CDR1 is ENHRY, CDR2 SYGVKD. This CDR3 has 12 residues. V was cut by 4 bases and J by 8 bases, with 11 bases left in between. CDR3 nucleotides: TGTGCCATCAGTGGGACCTCTCCCGAAGCTTTCCTT. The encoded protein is CAISGTSPEAFL.

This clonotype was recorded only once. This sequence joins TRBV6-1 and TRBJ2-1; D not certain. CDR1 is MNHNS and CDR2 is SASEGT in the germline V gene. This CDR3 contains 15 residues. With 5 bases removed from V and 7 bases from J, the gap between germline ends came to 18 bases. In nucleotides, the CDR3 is TGTGCCAGCAGTTATTATTCCGTGGGAATGAATGAGCAGTTCTTC. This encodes CASSYYSVGMNEQFF.

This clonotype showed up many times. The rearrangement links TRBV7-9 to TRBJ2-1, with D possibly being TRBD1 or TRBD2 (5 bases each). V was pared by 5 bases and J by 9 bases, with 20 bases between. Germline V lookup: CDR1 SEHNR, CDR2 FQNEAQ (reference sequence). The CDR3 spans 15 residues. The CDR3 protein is CASSVGRGPRGEQFF. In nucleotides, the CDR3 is TGTGCCAGCAGCGTTGGACGGGGCCCACGGGGTGAGCAGTTCTTC.

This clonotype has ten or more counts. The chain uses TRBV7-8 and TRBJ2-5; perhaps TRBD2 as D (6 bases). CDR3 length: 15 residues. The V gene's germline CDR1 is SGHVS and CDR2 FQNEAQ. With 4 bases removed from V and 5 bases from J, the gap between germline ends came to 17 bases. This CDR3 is CASSSGHLGRETQYF. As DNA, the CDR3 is TGTGCCAGCAGCTCGGGTCACTTAGGGAGGGAGACCCAGTACTTC.